This T cell receptor beta chain comes out of a study of shared T cell receptors in the human thymus. The V gene end was trimmed by 1 base and the J gene end by 5 bases; junction bases not matched to a gene: 6. The CDR3 totals 16 residues. The V gene's germline CDR1 is SNHLY and CDR2 FYNNEI. Using immunoSEQ multiplex PCR, the repertoire was profiled, and TCRdb retains in-frame clones only, with some absent. The table has hundreds of thousands of clones, more than 70% seen once; the top ten hold 0.0094%. The same sample was also used in a study of human thymus T cells. From that second work: The thymus was resected at corrective cardiac surgery. Apparent skewing of V and J gene usage characterized both thymic and blood repertoires. Related studies found that unrelated individuals share highly overlapping thymic repertoires.

The V and J genes are TRBV2 and TRBJ1-4; 8 bases are a match to TRBD1. Sequencing was performed on thymocytes. This TCR came from a boy younger than two with a congenital heart defect. This CDR3 is CASSEELRGPNEKLFF. The CDR3 DNA is TGTGCCAGCAGTGAAGAGCTCAGGGGGCCCAATGAAAAACTGTTTTTT. Based on the CDR3 plus reference TRBV2 and TRBJ1-4, the full variable domain is EPEVTQTPSHQVTQMGQEVILRCVPISNHLYFYWYRQILGQKVEFLVSFYNNEISEKSEIFDDQFSVERPDGSNFTLKIRSTKLEDSAMYFCASSEELRGPNEKLFFGSGTQLSVL.